This T cell receptor (beta chain) is from a study of T-cell reconstitution after alpha-beta-depleted transplantation in children. Library preparation (for TCRbeta) was performed with unique molecular identifiers. TCRdb re-called the PCR reads through MiXCR, storing one row per CDR3 protein. In the table there are hundreds of thousands of distinct CDR3 sequences, around a third of which are singletons. The germline CDR1 and CDR2 sequences are SGHDT and YYEEEE. The CDR3 covers 15 residues. V shed 2 bases and J shed 0 bases, with 8 bases lying between them. The material was PBMCs from the stem cell graft donor, obtained from the stem cell graft. The sequence came from a human donor who donated a stem cell graft to a child with aplastic anemia. The chain recombines TRBV5-6 with TRBJ2-2; D not resolved. The CDR3 DNA reads TGTGCCAGCAGCTTTCGAATTACGAACACCGGGGAGCTGTTTTTT. It encodes CASSFRITNTGELFF.